Given below is one TCR beta chain in context. TCRdb's copy holds only in-frame clones and misses some; the assay was immunoSEQ multiplex PCR. This sample has about 170,000 clones, with roughly 80% found just once. This sample was taken from a study of blood T cell repertoires in COVID-19. This CDR3 spans 12 amino acids. Deletions cut 8 bases from V and 6 bases from J, with 14 bases between. Looked up from germline, CDR1 is SNHLY and CDR2 is FYNNEI. Sequencing input: peripheral blood. The clonotype comes from a woman aged 40 to 50 with COVID-19, enrolled during active disease. The chain employs TRBV2 and TRBJ2-7, with D tentatively TRBD1 (6 bases). The CDR3: CASEDSSREQYF. CDR3 nucleotide sequence: TGTGCCAGCGAGGACAGTTCACGCGAGCAGTACTTC.